The rows below give T cell receptor beta chains drawn from one sample of a study of OX40 agonist ivuxolimab in advanced cancers. The assay was immunoSEQ multiplex PCR, and TCRdb's table has in-frame clones only and misses some. The repertoire holds some 42,000 clones, with 80% to 90% as singletons. The sample was CD4+ or CD8+ T cells sorted from blood, taken in a trial of the OX40 agonist ivuxolimab. The receptors stem from an adult with an advanced solid tumor such as melanoma, head and neck, liver or kidney cancer. Both conserved end residues are trimmed from each CDR3. Only part of the rows carry a size: once, few, many, or a class if the clone is expanded.

TRBV7-2,-,16,ASSRRPLSWGPGDGYT
TRBV10-2,-,13,ASTGDLLMGYEQY
TRBV5-1,-,13,ASSLGQGAWNIQY
TRBV7-2,-,14,ASSARRVGPLGTQY
TRBV7-9,-,13,ASSLTAANTGELF
TRBV4-1,-,18,ASSLGTGGYPSHPSYEQY
TRBV5-4,once,11,ASNRREGGPRF
TRBV27,-,12,ASSFRTNNSPLH
TRBV5-6,-,11,ASTLGGDNEQF
TRBV19,-,12,ASSRTGLYNEQF
TRBV29-1,once,11,SVGSSGTDTQY
TRBV18,-,14,ASSPPAGVLGETQY
TRBV6-5,-,12,ASSADRDGTEAF
TRBV7-7,-,13,ASSLLGGPGETQY
TRBV30,-,9,AWSGGAGYT
TRBV29-1,few,12,SAVGRGEFNEQF
TRBV27,-,14,ASSPSRVPTNEKLF
TRBV9,-,11,ASSSGTGGTQY
TRBV5-1,few,13,ASSSVTGGEEKLF
TRBV28,-,16,ASHPGWGSLYYTGELF
TRBV10-3,-,12,AITPGYRNTEAF
TRBV11-2,-,15,ASSLDGLAGVQETQY
TRBV10-3,-,11,AIREPGQETQY
TRBV5-1,-,13,ASSSTGTSNYGYT
TRBV28,-,15,ASRGTTGATMNTEAF
TRBV13,few,12,ASSLTGYQETQY
TRBV5-4,-,12,ASSPTANTGELF
TRBV15,-,13,ATSRVVAGSQPQH
TRBV2,-,14,ASSGRQTYSGNTIY
TRBV7-2,-,16,ASSQAGTGDVANYGYT
TRBV7-2,-,11,ASSLIRDGELF
TRBV19,-,13,ASSILSTGNQPQH
TRBV9,-,12,ASSEGISSYEQY
TRBV5-1,-,13,ASSLDPGRRDEAF
TRBV10-3,-,13,AISERDSSSYGYT
TRBV6-1,-,13,ASSEPGGANYGYT
TRBV4-1,-,15,ASSQDLGLLGTNEQF